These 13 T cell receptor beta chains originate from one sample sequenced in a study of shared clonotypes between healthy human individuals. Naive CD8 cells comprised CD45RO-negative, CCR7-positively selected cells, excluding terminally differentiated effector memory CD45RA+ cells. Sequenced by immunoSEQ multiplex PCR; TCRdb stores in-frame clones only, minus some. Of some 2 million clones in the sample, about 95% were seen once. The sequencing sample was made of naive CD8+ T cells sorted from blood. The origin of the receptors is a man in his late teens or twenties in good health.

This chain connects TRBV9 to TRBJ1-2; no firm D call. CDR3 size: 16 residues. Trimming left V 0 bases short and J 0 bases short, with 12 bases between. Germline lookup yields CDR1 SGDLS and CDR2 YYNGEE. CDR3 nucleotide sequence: TGTGCCAGCAGCGTAGATCCAGGAGAACCTAACTATGGCTACACCTTC. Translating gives CASSVDPGEPNYGYTF.

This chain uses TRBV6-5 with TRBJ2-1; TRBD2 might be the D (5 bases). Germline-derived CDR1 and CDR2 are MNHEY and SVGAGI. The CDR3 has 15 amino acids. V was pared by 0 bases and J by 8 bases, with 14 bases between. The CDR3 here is CASSYSWESVDEQFF. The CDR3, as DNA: TGTGCCAGCAGTTACTCGTGGGAGAGTGTGGATGAGCAGTTCTTC.

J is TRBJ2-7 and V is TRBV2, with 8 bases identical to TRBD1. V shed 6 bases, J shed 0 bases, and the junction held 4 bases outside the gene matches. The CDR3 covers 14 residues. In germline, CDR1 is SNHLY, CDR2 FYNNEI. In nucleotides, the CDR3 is TGTGCCAGCAGGCCGGGACAGGACTCCTACGAGCAGTACTTC. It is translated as CASRPGQDSYEQYF.

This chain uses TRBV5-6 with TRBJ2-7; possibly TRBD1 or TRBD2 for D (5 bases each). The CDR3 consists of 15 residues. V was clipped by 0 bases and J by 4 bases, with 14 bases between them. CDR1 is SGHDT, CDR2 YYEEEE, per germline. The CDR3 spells CASSLGGALGYEQYF. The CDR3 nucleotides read TGTGCCAGCAGCTTGGGAGGGGCCTTGGGGTACGAGCAGTACTTC.

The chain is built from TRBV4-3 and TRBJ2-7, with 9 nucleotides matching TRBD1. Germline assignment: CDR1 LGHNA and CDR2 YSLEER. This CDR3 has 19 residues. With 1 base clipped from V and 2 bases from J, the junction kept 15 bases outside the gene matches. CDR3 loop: CASSQVYGTGREVTYEQYF. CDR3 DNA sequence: TGCGCCAGCAGCCAAGTTTATGGGACAGGGAGGGAGGTGACCTACGAGCAGTACTTC.

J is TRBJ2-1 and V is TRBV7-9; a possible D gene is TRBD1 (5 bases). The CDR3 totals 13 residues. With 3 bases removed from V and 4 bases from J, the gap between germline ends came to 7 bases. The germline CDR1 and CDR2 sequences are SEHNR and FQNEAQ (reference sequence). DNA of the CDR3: TGTGCCAGCAGCTTTTCAGGGTACAATGAGCAGTTCTTC. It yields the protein CASSFSGYNEQFF.

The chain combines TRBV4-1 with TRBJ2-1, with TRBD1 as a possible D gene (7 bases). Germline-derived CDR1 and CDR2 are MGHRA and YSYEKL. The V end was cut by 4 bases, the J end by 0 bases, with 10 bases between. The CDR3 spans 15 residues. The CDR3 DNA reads TGCGCCAGCAGCCCCCAGGGGGGCTCCTACAATGAGCAGTTCTTC. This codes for CASSPQGGSYNEQFF.

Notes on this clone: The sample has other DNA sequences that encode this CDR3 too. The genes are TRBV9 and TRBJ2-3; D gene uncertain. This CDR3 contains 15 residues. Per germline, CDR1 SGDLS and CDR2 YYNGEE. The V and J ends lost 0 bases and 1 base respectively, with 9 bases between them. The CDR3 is CASSVVEARTDTQYF. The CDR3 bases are TGTGCCAGCAGCGTAGTGGAAGCGCGCACAGATACGCAGTATTTT.

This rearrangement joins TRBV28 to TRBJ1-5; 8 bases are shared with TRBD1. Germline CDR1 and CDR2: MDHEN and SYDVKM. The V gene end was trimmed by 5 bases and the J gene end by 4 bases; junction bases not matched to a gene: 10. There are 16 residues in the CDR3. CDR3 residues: CASSLSGQAINQPQHF. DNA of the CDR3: TGTGCCAGCAGTCTTTCGGGACAGGCGATAAATCAGCCCCAGCATTTT.

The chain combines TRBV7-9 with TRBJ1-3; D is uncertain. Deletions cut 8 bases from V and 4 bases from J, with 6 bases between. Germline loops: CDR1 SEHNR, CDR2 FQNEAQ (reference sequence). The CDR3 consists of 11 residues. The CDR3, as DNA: TGTGCCAGCCTCCTAGGAAACACCATATATTTT. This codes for CASLLGNTIYF. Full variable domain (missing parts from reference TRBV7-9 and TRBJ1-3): DTGVSQNPRHKITKRGQNVTFRCDPISEHNRLYWYRQTLGQGPEFLTYFQNEAQLEKSRLLSDRFSAERPKGSFSTLEIQRTEQGDSAMYLCASLLGNTIYFGEGSWLTVV.

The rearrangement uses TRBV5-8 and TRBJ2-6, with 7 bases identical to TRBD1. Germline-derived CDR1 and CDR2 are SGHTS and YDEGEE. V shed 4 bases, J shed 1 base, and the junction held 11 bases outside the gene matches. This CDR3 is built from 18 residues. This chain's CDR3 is CASSHLGQDGSGANVLTF. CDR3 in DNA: TGTGCCAGCAGCCATCTAGGACAGGATGGGTCTGGGGCCAACGTCCTGACTTTC.

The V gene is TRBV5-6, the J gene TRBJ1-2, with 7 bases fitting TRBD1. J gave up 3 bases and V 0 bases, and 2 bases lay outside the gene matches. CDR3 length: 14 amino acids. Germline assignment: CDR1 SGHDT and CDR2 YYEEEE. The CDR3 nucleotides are TGTGCCAGCAGCTTGGTGGGGACAGACTATGGCTACACCTTC. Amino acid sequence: CASSLVGTDYGYTF.

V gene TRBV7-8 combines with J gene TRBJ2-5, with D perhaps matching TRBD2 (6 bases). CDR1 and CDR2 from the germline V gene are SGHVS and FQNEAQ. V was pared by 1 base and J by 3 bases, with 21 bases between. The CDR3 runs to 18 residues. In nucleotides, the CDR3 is TGTGCCAGCAGCTTAGAGCTCATCGGGAGTGGAGGTGAAGAGACCCAGTACTTC. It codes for CASSLELIGSGGEETQYF.